This TCR beta chain was identified in a study of blood T cell repertoires in COVID-19. Turning to the study itself: Samples taken during acute and convalescent COVID-19 were collected in the United States, Italy and Spain. T cells, B-cell-depleted T cells, or PBMCs provided the cDNA or gDNA that served as material.

The V and J ends lost 2 bases and 2 bases respectively, with 15 bases between them. Germline loops: CDR1 MGHRA, CDR2 YSYEKL. The CDR3 totals 16 residues. Methods used by the authors: For nucleated cells, counts were estimated from reference gene primer amplification. The table came from immunoSEQ multiplex PCR; TCRdb's copy has only in-frame clones and leaves some out. V, J and clone size were drawn from that table, and D and trimming were deduced from the DNA. This sample has around 170,000 clones, with more than 85% found just once. The source material was peripheral blood. The clonotype originates from a man in his forties or fifties with acute or convalescent COVID-19. The genes are TRBV4-1 and TRBJ2-5; the D gene is possibly TRBD1 (6 bases). CDR3 in amino acids: CASSQRLQGFQETQYF. The CDR3 bases are TGCGCCAGCAGCCAAAGGTTACAGGGTTTTCAAGAGACCCAGTACTTC.